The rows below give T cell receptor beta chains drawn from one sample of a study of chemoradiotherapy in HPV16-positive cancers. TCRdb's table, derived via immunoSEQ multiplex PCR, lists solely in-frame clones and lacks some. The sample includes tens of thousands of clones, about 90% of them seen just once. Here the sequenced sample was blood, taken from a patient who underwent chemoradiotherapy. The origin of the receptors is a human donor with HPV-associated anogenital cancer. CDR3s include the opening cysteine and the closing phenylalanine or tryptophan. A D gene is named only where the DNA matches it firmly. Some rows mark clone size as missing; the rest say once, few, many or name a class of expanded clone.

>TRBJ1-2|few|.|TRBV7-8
CASSPLGRGLGYTF
TGTGCCAGCAGCCCATTGGGGCGAGGGCTTGGCTACACCTTC
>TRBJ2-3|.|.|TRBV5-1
CASTPGLTSTDTQYF
TGCGCCAGCACCCCGGGACTTACTAGCACAGATACGCAGTATTTT
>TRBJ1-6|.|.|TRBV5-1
CASSFRGPTGDSPLHF
TGCGCCAGCAGCTTCCGAGGACCGACCGGGGATTCACCCCTCCACTTT
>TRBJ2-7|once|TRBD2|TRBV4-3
CASSQDGGTSGLYEQYF
TGCGCCAGCAGCCAAGATGGGGGGACTAGCGGACTCTACGAGCAGTACTTC
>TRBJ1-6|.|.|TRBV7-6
CASSTERNSPLHF
TGTGCCAGCAGCACCGAGCGCAATTCACCCCTCCACTTT
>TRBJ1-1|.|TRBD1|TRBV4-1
CASRGQMNTEAFF
TGCGCCAGCAGGGGACAGATGAACACTGAAGCTTTCTTT
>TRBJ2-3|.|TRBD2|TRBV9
CASSVTGRTSTDTQYF
TGTGCCAGCAGCGTAACCGGGAGGACTAGCACAGATACGCAGTATTTT
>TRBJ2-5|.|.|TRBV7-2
CASSLVRGQETQYF
TGTGCCAGCAGCTTAGTCAGGGGACAAGAGACCCAGTACTTC
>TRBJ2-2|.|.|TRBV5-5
CASSLEGAGELFF
TGTGCCAGCAGCTTGGAGGGGGCCGGGGAGCTGTTTTTT
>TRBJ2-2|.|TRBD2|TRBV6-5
CASSYGTSGGAGELFF
TGTGCCAGCAGTTACGGGACTAGCGGGGGGGCCGGGGAGCTGTTTTTT
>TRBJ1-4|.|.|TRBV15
CATSSRRQTNEKLFF
TGTGCCACCAGCAGCCGACGTCAAACTAATGAAAAACTGTTTTTT
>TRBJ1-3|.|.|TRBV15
CATSTAGEYSGNTIYF
TGTGCCACCAGCACAGCGGGGGAGTACTCTGGAAACACCATATATTTT
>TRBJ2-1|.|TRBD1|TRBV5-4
CASSRTGHNEQFF
TGTGCCAGCAGCAGGACAGGGCACAATGAGCAGTTCTTC